The 10 T cell receptor beta chains presented below share a single source sample, sequenced in a study of early T cells in non-severe SARS-CoV-2 infection. TCRdb ran MiXCR on the 5' RACE reads and lists one entry per CDR3 protein. The data hold 65,000 to 95,000 distinct CDR3 sequences, with roughly 5.3% observed a single time. This specimen was whole blood, taken at baseline. All receptors come from an adult who was a healthcare worker with PCR-confirmed SARS-CoV-2 infection or an uninfected control (not recorded which).

This clonotype has at least ten counts. The chain is built from TRBV12-3 or TRBV12-4 and TRBJ1-4; 8 bases line up with TRBD1. With 4 bases clipped from V and 6 bases from J, the junction kept 4 bases outside the gene matches. The CDR3 spans 14 residues. The CDR3 coding sequence is TGTGCCAGCAGTTGGACAGGGACAGATGAAAAACTGTTTTTT. Its protein product is CASSWTGTDEKLFF.

This clonotype occurred many times. The CDR3 DNA is TGTGCCACCAGCAGAGATGGAGGGCAGCCTGAAGCTTTCTTT. Its protein is CATSRDGGQPEAFF. This rearrangement joins TRBV15 to TRBJ1-1; the D is unclear. The germline V gene has CDR1 LNHNV and CDR2 YYDKDF (reference sequence). CDR3 length equals 14 residues. V lost 0 bases, J lost 6 bases, and 11 bases lay in between.

Many counts were recorded for this clonotype. V and J are TRBV20-1 and TRBJ2-3; TRBD1 is a possible D gene (5 bases). V lost 3 bases, J lost 2 bases, and 15 bases lay in between. The V gene's germline CDR1 is DFQATT and CDR2 SNEGSKA (reference sequence). The length of the CDR3 is 15 residues. CDR3 loop: CSASLITTDTDTQYF. Written as DNA, the CDR3 is TGCAGTGCTAGCCTTATTACGACAGACACAGATACGCAGTATTTT.

This clonotype was observed many times. V and J are TRBV27 and TRBJ2-5, with D hard to call. Germline lookup yields CDR1 MNHEY and CDR2 SMNVEV (reference sequence). The CDR3 runs 14 residues. Trimming removed 2 bases from V and 7 bases from J, with 14 bases in between. As DNA, the CDR3 is TGTGCCAGCAGTTTAGAGGTTTCGGGCCGGACCCAGTACTTC. Its translation: CASSLEVSGRTQYF.

This clonotype was detected many times. The chain is built from TRBV29-1 and TRBJ2-1; the D is unclear. Germline loops: CDR1 SQVTM, CDR2 ANQGSEA. The CDR3 is 15 amino acids. Between the trimmed V and J ends, which lost 1 base and 1 base, there was a span of 11 bases. CDR3 sequence: CSVEGAPDSYNEQFF. CDR3 coding DNA: TGCAGCGTTGAAGGGGCGCCAGATTCCTACAATGAGCAGTTCTTC.

This clonotype was seen only a few times. The chain's CDR3 is CASSSPGQGVGEQYF. The CDR3 DNA is TGTGCCAGCAGTTCTCCGGGACAGGGGGTAGGTGAGCAGTACTTC. V and J are TRBV28 and TRBJ2-7; 11 bases align to TRBD1. The CDR3 loop spans 15 amino acids. Germline CDR1 and CDR2: MDHEN and SYDVKM. Losses at the gene ends were 4 bases for V and 7 bases for J; bases not matched to a gene: 9.

This clonotype was seen at least ten times. The chain is built from TRBV12-3 or TRBV12-4 and TRBJ1-5; D unclear. This CDR3 comprises 18 residues. Trimming cost V 0 bases and J 4 bases, with 19 bases left between them. This CDR3 is CASSLALDPYTLNQPQHF. DNA for the CDR3: TGTGCCAGCAGTTTAGCGCTTGACCCCTACACCCTAAATCAGCCCCAGCATTTT.

This clonotype occurred many times. The CDR3 DNA reads TGTGCCAGCAGTTTAGACGGACAGGGGGGCAATCAGCCCCAGCATTTT. It specifies CASSLDGQGGNQPQHF. This chain joins TRBV12-3 or TRBV12-4 and TRBJ1-5, with 10 bases matching TRBD1. There are 16 residues in the CDR3. J was trimmed by 2 bases and V by 1 base; bases with no gene match: 2.

This clonotype has just a few counts. The chain carries TRBV5-1 and TRBJ2-2, with D possibly matching TRBD2 (6 bases). From germline, CDR1 is SGHRS and CDR2 YFSETQ. V gave up 4 bases and J gave up 5 bases, with 15 bases separating them. The CDR3 consists of 15 residues. The CDR3, as DNA: TGCGCCAGCAGCCCCACCCACCGGGGGACCGGGGAGCTGTTTTTT. It codes for CASSPTHRGTGELFF. The full variable domain, its missing parts supplied by reference TRBV5-1 and TRBJ2-2, is KAGVTQTPRYLIKTRGQQVTLSCSPISGHRSVSWYQQTPGQGLQFLFEYFSETQRNKGNFPGRFSGRQFSNSRSEMNVSTLELGDSALYLCASSPTHRGTGELFFGEGSRLTVL.

This clonotype was seen repeatedly, ten times or more. This chain uses TRBV12-3 or TRBV12-4 with TRBJ2-7, with D perhaps TRBD2 (6 bases). The CDR3 is 14 residues long. The V and J ends lost 6 bases and 3 bases respectively, with 15 bases between them. The CDR3 reads CASSQGGAFYEQYF. DNA for the CDR3: TGTGCCAGCAGCCAGGGCGGGGCCTTCTACGAGCAGTACTTC.